This T cell receptor (beta chain) was observed in a study of T cells expressing NK-cell markers. Overall study: HCMV serostatus: most of the eight sequenced donors positive, one negative. Overall study results and limits: Among several donors, these clonotypes also ranked first in the CD3+CD56-NKG2C+ fraction. The dominant NKG2C+ clonotypes represented roughly 1.0-7.5% of CD8+ T cells in six or seven donors.

The CDR3 consists of 14 residues. Germline V gene data show CDR1 as SQVTM and CDR2 as ANQGSEA. With regard to this clonotype: No antigen is known for it.

cDNA encoding TCR beta was synthesized via 5'RACE template switching incorporating UMIs. From its re-call of the 5' RACE reads, TCRdb lists each CDR3 protein once, without DNA. The table for this sample gives some 600,000 distinct CDR3 sequences. This rearrangement joins TRBV29-1 to TRBJ2-1; TCRdb's D call, TRBD1, is unchecked because there is no DNA. This clonotype was obtained from a young man in good health. The source material was blood T cells: a sorted CD56 or NKG2C T cell subset, CD4+ or CD8+ T cells, or bulk PBMC T cells (not recorded which). CDR3 sequence reads: CSVWGRVSYNEQFF.